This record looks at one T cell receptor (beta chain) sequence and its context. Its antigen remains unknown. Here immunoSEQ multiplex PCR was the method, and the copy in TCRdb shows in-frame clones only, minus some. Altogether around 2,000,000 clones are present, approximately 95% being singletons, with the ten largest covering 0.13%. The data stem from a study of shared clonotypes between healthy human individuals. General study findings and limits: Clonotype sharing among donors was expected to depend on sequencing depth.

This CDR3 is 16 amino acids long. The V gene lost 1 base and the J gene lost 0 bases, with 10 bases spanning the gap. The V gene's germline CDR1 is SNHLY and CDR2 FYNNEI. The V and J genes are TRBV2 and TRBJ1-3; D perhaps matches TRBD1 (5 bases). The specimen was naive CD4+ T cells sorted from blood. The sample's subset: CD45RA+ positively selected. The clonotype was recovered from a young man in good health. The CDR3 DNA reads TGTGCCAGCAGTGAAGGACAGACCGACTCTGGAAACACCATATATTTT. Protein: CASSEGQTDSGNTIYF.